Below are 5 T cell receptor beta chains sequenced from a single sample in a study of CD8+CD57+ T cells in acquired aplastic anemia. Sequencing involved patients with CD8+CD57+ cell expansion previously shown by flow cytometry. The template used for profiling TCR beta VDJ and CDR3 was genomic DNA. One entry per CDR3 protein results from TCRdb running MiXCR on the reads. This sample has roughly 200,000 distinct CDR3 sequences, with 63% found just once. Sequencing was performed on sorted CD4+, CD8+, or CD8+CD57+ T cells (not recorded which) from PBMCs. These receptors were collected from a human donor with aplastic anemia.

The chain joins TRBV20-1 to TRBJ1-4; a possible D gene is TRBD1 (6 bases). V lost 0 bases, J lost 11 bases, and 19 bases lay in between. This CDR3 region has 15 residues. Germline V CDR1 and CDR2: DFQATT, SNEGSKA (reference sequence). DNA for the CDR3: TGCAGTGCTAGAGATTTGGGGCAGGGGTCCGGGAAACTGTTTTTT. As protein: CSARDLGQGSGKLFF.

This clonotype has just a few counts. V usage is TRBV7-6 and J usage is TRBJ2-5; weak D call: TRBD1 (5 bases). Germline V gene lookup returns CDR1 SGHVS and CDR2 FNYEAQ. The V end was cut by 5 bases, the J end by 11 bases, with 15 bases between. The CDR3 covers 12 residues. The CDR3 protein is CASSRDVGLQYF. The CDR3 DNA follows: TGTGCCAGCAGCCGAGACGTGGGGCTACAGTACTTC.

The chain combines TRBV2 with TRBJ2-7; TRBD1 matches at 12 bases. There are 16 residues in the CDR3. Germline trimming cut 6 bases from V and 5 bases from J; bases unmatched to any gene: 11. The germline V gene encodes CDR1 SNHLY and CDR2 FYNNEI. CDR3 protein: CASSPRDRGRFHEQYF. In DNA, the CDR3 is TGTGCCAGCAGCCCGCGGGACAGGGGGCGCTTCCACGAGCAGTACTTC.

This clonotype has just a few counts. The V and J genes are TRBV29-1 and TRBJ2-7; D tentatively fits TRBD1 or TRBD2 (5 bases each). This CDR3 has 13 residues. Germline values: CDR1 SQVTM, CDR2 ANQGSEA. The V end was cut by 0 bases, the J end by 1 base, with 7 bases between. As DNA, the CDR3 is TGCAGCGTTGAAGATGAGGGGTCCTACGAGCAGTACTTC. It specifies CSVEDEGSYEQYF.

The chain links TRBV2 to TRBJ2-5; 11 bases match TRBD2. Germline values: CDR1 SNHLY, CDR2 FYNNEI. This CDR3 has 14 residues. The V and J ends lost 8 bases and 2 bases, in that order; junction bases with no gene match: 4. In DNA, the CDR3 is TGTGCCAGCTACAGACTAGCGGGACAAGAGACCCAGTACTTC. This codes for CASYRLAGQETQYF. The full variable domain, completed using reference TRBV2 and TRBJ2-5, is EPEVTQTPSHQVTQMGQEVILRCVPISNHLYFYWYRQILGQKVEFLVSFYNNEISEKSEIFDDQFSVERPDGSNFTLKIRSTKLEDSAMYFCASYRLAGQETQYFGPGTRLLVL.